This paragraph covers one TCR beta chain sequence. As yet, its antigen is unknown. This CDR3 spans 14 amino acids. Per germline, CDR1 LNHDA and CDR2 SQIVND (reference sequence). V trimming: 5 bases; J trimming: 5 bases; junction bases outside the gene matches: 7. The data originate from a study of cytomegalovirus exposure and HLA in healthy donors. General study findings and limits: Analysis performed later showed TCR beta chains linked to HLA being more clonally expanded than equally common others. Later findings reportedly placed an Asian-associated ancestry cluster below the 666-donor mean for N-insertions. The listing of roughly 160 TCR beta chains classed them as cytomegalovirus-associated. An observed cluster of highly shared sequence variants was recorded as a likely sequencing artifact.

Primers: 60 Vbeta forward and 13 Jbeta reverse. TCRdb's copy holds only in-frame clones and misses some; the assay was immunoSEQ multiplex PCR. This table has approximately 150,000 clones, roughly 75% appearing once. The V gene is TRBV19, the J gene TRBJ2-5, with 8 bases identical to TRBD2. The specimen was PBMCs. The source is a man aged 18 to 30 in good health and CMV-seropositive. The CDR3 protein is CASSPQTSVETQYF. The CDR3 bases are TGTGCCAGTAGTCCACAGACTAGCGTGGAGACCCAGTACTTC.